The entry below describes one T cell receptor beta chain. Its antigen is undetermined. The PCR was carried out with 60 Vbeta primers and 13 Jbeta primers. Profiled with immunoSEQ multiplex PCR; TCRdb holds only in-frame clones, not every one. The repertoire holds around 170,000 clones, with over 75% as singletons. The CDR3 sequence is 13 residues long. V was pared by 5 bases and J by 1 base, with 6 bases between. Looked up from germline, CDR1 is GTSNPN and CDR2 is SVGIG (reference sequence). This specimen belongs to a study of cytomegalovirus exposure and HLA in healthy donors. Study-wide points: An analysis done earlier found most TCR beta V segments productive about 87% or about 30% of the time.

This TCR came from a woman aged 50 to 60 in good health and CMV-seronegative. The sequenced material came from PBMCs. The chain employs TRBV30 and TRBJ2-6; D is unresolved. The CDR3: CAWGQSGANVLTF. CDR3 in DNA: TGTGCCTGGGGGCAGTCTGGGGCCAACGTCCTGACTTTC. The full variable domain, with the rest looked up from reference TRBV30 and TRBJ2-6, is SQTIHQWPATLVQPVGSPLSLECTVEGTSNPNLYWYRQAAGRGLQLLFYSVGIGQISSEVPQNLSASRPQDRQFILSSKKLLLSDSGFYLCAWGQSGANVLTFGAGSRLTVL.